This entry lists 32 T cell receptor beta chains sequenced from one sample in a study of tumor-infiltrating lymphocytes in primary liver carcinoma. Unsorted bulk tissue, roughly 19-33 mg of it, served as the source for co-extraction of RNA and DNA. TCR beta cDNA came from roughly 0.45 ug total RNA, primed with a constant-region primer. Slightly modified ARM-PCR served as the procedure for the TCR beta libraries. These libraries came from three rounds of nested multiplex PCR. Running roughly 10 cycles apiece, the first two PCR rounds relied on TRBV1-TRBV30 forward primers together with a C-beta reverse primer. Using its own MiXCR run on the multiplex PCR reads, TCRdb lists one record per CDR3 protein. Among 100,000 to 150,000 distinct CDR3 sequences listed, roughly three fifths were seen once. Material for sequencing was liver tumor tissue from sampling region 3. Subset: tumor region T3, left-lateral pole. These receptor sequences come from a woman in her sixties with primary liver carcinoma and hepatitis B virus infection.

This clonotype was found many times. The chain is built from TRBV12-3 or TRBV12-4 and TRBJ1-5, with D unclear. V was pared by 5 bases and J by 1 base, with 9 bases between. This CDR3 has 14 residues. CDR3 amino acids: CASSKEDSNQPQHF. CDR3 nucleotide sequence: TGTGCCAGCAGTAAGGAGGACAGCAATCAGCCCCAGCATTTT.

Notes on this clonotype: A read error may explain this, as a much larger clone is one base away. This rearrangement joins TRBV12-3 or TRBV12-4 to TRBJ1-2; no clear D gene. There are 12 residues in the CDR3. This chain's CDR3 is CANSLTVYGYTF. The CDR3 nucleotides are TGTGCCAACAGTTTAACAGTCTATGGCTACACCTTC.

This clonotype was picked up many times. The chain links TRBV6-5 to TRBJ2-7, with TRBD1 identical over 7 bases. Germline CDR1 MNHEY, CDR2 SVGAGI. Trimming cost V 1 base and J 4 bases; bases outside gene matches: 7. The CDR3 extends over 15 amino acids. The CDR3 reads CASSYYRGVGYEQYF. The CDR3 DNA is TGTGCCAGCAGTTACTACAGGGGAGTGGGTTACGAGCAGTACTTC.

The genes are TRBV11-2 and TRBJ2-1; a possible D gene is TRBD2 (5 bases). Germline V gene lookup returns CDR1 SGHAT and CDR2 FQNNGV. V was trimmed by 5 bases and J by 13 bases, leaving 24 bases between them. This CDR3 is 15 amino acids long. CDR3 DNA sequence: TGTGCCAGCAGCCTTAGGCCAGCGGAATCGGGTGTACAGTTCTTC. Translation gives CASSLRPAESGVQFF.

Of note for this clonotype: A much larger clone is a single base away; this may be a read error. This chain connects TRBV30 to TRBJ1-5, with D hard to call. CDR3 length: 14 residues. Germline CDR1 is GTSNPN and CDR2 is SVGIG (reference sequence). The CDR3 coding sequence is TGTGCCTGGAGTGTGGAGGGAGGCAATCAGCCCCAGCAATTT. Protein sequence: CAWSVEGGNQPQQF.

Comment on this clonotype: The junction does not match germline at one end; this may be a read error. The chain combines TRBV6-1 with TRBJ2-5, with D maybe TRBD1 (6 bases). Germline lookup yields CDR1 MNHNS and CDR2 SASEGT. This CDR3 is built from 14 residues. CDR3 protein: CASILTTGPETQCF. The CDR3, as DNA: TGTGCCAGCATTTTGACAACAGGGCCAGAGACCCAGTGCTTC.

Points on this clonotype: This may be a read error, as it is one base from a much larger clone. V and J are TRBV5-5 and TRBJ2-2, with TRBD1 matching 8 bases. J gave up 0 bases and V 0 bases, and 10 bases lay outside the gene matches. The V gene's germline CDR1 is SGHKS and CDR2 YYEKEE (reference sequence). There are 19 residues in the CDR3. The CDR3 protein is CASSLAQGAPNTNTGELFF. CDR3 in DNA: TGTGCCAGCAGCTTGGCCCAGGGGGCACCAAATACGAACACCGGGGAGCTGTTTTTT. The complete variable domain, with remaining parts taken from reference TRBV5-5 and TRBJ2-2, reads DAGVTQSPTHLIKTRGQQVTLRCSPISGHKSVSWYQQVLGQGPQFIFQYYEKEERGRGNFPDRFSARQFPNYSSELNVNALLLGDSALYLCASSLAQGAPNTNTGELFFGEGSRLTVL.

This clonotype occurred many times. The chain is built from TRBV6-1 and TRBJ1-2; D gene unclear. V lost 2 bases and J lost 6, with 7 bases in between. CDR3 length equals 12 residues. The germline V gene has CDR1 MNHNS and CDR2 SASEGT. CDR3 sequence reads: CASSEQGHGYTF. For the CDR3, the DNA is TGTGCCAGCAGTGAACAAGGCCATGGCTACACCTTC.

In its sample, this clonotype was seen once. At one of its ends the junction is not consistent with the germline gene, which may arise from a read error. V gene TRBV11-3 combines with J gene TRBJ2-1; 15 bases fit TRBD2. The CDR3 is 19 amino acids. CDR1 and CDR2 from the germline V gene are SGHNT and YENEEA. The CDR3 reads CACSAGQGGLAGGLNGQFF. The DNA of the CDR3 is TGTGCCTGCAGCGCCGGACAGGGGGGACTAGCGGGAGGACTCAATGGGCAGTTCTTC.

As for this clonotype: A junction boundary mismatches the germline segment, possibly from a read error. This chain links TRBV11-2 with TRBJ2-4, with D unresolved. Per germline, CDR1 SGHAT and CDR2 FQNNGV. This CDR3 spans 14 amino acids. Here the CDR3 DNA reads TGTGCCAGCAGCTCCAGACCTGGAGCAAACATTCTGTACTTC. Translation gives CASSSRPGANILYF.

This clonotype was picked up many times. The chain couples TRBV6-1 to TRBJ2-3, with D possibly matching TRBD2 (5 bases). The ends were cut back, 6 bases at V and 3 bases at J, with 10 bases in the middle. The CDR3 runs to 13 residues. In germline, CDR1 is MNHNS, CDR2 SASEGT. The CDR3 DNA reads TGTGCCAGCAGCCCGGGGAGAACAGATACGCAGTATTTT. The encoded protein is CASSPGRTDTQYF.

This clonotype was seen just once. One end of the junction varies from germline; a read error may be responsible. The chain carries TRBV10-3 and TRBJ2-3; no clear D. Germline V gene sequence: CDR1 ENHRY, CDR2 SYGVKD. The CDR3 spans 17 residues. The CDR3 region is CVISESSVGMATDTQYF. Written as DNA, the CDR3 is TGTGTCATCAGTGAGTCGAGCGTAGGAATGGCCACAGATACGCAGTATTTT.

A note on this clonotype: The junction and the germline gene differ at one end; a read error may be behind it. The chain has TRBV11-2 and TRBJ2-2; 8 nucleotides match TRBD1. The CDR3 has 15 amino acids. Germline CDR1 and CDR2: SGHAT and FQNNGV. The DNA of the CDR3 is TGTGCCAGCAACTTAGAGACAGGGGCGCACGGGGAGCTGTTTTTT. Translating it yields CASNLETGAHGELFF.

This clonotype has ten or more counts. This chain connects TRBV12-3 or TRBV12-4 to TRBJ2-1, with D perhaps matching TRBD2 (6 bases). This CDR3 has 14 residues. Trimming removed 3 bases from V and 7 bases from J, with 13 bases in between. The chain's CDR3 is CASSLTSGLNEQFF. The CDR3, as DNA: TGTGCCAGCAGTTTGACAAGCGGACTAAATGAGCAGTTCTTC.

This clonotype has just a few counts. DNA of the CDR3: TGTGCCAGCAGGAAACTAGCGGGGGGGGCAGAGACCCAGTACTTC. Translation gives CASRKLAGGAETQYF. The chain uses TRBV28 and TRBJ2-5; 13 bases fit TRBD2. V was pared by 6 bases and J by 4 bases, with 5 bases of the junction left unmatched. The germline V gene has CDR1 MDHEN and CDR2 SYDVKM. The CDR3 is 15 residues long. Complete variable domain (other parts from reference TRBV28 and TRBJ2-5): DVKVTQSSRYLVKRTGEKVFLECVQDMDHENMFWYRQDPGLGLRLIYFSYDVKMKEKGDIPEGYSVSREKKERFSLILESASTNQTSMYLCASRKLAGGAETQYFGPGTRLLVL.

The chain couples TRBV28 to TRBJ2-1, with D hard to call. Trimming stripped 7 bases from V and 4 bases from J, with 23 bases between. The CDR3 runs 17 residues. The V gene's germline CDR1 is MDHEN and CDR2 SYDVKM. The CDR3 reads CASTYPAWRQAYNEQFF. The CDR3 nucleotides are TGTGCCAGCACCTATCCAGCCTGGCGGCAAGCATACAATGAGCAGTTCTTC.

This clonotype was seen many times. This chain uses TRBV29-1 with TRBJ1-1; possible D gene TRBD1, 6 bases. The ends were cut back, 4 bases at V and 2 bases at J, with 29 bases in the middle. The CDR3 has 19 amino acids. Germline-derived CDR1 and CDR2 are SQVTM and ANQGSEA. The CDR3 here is CSVVRRSSEGGPKNTEAFF. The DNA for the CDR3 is TGCAGCGTTGTTAGAAGATCTTCGGAAGGGGGGCCTAAAAACACTGAAGCTTTCTTT.

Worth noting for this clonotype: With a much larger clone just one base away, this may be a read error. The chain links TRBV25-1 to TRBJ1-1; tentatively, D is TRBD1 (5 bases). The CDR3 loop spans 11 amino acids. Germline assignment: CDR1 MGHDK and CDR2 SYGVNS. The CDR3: CTSNSGTKAFF. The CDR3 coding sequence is TGTACCAGCAATTCCGGGACCAAAGCTTTCTTT.

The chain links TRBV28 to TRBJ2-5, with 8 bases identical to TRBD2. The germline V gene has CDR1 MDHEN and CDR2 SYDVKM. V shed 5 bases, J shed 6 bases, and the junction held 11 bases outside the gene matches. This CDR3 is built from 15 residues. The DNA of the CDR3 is TGTGCCAGCAGTCCGTTCAGCGGGAGAGGGCAGACCCAGTACTTC. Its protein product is CASSPFSGRGQTQYF.

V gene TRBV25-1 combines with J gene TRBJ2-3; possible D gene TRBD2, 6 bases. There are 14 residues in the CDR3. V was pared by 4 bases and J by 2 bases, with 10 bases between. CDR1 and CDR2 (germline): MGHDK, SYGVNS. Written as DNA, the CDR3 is TGTGCCAGCAGTGTGGGAGGCAACACAGATACGCAGTATTTT. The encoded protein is CASSVGGNTDTQYF.

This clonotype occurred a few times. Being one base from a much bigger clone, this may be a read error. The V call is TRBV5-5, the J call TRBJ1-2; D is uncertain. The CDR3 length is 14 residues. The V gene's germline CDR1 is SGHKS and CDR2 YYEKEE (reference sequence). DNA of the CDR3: TGTGCCAGCAGCTTGTGGGGAAGGGAAGGTGGCCACACCTTC. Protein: CASSLWGREGGHTF.

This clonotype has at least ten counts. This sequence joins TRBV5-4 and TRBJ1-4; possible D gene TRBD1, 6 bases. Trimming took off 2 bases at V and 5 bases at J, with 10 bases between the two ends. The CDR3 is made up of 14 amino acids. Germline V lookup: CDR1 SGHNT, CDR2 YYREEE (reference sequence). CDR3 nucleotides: TGTGCCAGCAGCTTAAACAGGGCAAATGAAAAACTGTTTTTT. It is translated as CASSLNRANEKLFF.

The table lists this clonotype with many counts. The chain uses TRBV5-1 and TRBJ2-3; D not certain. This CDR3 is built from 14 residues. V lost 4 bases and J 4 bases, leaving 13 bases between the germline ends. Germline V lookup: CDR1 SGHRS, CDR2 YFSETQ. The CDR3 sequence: CASSPSLSADTQYF. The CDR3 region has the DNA TGCGCCAGCAGCCCATCCCTTTCGGCAGATACGCAGTATTTT.

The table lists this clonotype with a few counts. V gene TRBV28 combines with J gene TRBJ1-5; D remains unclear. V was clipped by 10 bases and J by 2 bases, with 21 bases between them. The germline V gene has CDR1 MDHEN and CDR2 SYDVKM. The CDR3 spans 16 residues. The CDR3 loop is CATNRGGIVGNQPQHF. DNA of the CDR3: TGTGCCACCAATCGTGGTGGGATCGTCGGCAATCAGCCCCAGCATTTT.

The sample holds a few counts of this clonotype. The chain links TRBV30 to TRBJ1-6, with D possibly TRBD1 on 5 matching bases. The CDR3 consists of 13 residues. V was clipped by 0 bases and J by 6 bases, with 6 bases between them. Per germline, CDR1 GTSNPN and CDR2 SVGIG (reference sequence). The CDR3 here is CAWSVQGNSPLHF. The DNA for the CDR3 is TGTGCCTGGAGTGTTCAGGGTAATTCACCCCTCCACTTT.

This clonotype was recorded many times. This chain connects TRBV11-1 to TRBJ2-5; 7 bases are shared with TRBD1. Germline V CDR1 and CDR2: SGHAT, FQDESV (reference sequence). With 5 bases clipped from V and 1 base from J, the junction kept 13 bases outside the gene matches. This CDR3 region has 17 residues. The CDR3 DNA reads TGTGCCAGCAGCCCACGGCTCGGGACAGCGATCCAAGAGACCCAGTACTTC. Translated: CASSPRLGTAIQETQYF.

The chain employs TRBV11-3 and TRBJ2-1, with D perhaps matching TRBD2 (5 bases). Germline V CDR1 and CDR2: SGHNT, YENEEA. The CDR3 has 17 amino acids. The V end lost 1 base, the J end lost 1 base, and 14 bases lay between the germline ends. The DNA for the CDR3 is TGTGCCAGCAGCTTAGGGTCCGGCGGGCGTTCCTACAATGAGCAGTTCTTC. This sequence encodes CASSLGSGGRSYNEQFF.

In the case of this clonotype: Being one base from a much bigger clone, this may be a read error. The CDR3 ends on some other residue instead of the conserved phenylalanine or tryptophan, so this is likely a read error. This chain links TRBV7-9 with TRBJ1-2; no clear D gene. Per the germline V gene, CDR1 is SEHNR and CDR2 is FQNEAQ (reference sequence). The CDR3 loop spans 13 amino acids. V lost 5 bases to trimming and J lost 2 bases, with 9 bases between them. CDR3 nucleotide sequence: TGTGCCAGCAGCCCCTCCGGAAACTATGGCTACACCCTC. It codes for CASSPSGNYGYTL.

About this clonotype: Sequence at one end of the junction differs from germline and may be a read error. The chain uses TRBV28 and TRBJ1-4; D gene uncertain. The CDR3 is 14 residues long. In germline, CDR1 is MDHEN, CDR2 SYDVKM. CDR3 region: CASSSWGLGVKPFF. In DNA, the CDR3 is TGTGCCAGCAGTTCATGGGGTCTTGGGGTCAAACCGTTTTTT.

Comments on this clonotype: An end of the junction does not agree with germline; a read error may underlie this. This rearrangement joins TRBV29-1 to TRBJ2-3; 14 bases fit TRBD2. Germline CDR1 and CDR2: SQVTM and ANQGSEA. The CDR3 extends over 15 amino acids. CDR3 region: CSVGRTSGRTVTQYF. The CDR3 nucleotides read TGCAGCGTTGGCAGGACTAGCGGGAGGACAGTTACGCAGTATTTT.

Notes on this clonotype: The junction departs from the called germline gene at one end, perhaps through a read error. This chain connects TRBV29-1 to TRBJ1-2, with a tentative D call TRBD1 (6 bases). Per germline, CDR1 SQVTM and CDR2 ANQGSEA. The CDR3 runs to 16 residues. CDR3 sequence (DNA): TGCAGCGTCCTCCGGGGCAGGGGATCGGTTTCGGGTGGCTACGCCTTC. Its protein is CSVLRGRGSVSGGYAF. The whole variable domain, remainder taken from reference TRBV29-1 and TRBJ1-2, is SAVISQKPSRDICQRGTSLTIQCQVDSQVTMMFWYRQQPGQSLTLIATANQGSEATYESGFVIDKFPISRPNLTFSTLTVSNMSPEDSSIYLCSVLRGRGSVSGGYAFGSGTRLTVV.

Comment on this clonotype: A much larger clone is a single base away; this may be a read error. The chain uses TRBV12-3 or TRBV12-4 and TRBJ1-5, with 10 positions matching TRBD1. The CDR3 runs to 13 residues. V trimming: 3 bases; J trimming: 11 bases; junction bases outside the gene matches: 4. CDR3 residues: CASSFGTGEAQHF. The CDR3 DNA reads TGTGCCAGCAGTTTCGGGACAGGGGAAGCCCAGCATTTT.